The 5 T cell receptor beta chains below all came from one sample that was sequenced in a study of blood T cell repertoires in COVID-19. Some clones are missing from TCRdb's copy, which holds only in-frame ones; the method was immunoSEQ multiplex PCR. The sample includes about 190,000 clones, 82% seen only once; the top ten take roughly 7.1%. Sample: peripheral blood. The receptors originated from a woman in her fifties or sixties with COVID-19, enrolled during active disease.

The chain joins TRBV7-8 to TRBJ2-2; D is uncertain. V was trimmed by 5 bases and J by 8 bases, leaving 15 bases between them. In germline, CDR1 is SGHVS, CDR2 FQNEAQ. The CDR3 totals 14 residues. DNA of the CDR3: TGTGCCAGCAGCCCTAGATCCATGTTAGGGGAGCTGTTTTTT. This encodes CASSPRSMLGELFF.

This clone has a single count. The chain links TRBV27 to TRBJ2-3; TRBD1 might be the D (5 bases). The CDR3 has 14 amino acids. Germline CDR1 reads MNHEY; CDR2 reads SMNVEV (reference sequence). Trimming shortened V by 3 bases and J by 6 bases, and 13 bases separated the two germline ends. The chain's CDR3 is CASSLYRLSDTQYF. The CDR3 DNA is TGTGCCAGCAGTTTGTACAGGCTTTCCGATACGCAGTATTTT.

The CDR3 spells CASSFGRGTEAFF. CDR3 DNA sequence: TGTGCCAGCAGTTTCGGACGGGGCACTGAAGCTTTCTTT. V is TRBV6-5 and J is TRBJ1-1; no definite D call. The germline V gene has CDR1 MNHEY and CDR2 SVGAGI. There are 13 residues in the CDR3. The V end was cut by 4 bases, the J end by 4 bases, with 10 bases between.

This CDR3 is CASSPMGASWNEKLFF. The CDR3 region has the DNA TGTGCCAGCAGCCCTATGGGGGCGTCGTGGAATGAAAAACTGTTTTTT. The V gene is TRBV4-2, the J gene TRBJ1-4; possibly TRBD1 for D (6 bases). The CDR3 is made up of 16 amino acids. Trimming removed 4 bases at V and 5 bases at J, with 17 bases between. CDR1 and CDR2 (germline): LGHNA, YNFKEQ.

V is TRBV2 and J is TRBJ1-1, with 8 bases fitting TRBD1. The CDR3 spans 14 residues. J lost 8 bases, V lost 2 bases, and 7 bases had no gene match. Germline values: CDR1 SNHLY, CDR2 FYNNEI. The CDR3 DNA sequence: TGTGCCAGCAGTGAATTGGGGGACAGGCCCGAAGCTTTCTTT. It is translated as CASSELGDRPEAFF. Combining the CDR3 with reference TRBV2 and TRBJ1-1 gives the whole variable domain EPEVTQTPSHQVTQMGQEVILRCVPISNHLYFYWYRQILGQKVEFLVSFYNNEISEKSEIFDDQFSVERPDGSNFTLKIRSTKLEDSAMYFCASSELGDRPEAFFGQGTRLTVV.